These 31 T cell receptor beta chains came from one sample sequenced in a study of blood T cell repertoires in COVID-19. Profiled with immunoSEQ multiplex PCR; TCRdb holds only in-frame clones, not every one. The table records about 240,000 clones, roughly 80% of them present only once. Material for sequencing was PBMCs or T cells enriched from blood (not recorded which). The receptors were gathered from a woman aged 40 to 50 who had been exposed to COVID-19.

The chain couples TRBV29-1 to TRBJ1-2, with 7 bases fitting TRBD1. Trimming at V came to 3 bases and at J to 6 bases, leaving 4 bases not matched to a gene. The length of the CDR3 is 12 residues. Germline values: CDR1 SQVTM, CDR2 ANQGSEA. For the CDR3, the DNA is TGCAGCGTTGAGACAGGGATCGATGGCTACACCTTC. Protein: CSVETGIDGYTF.

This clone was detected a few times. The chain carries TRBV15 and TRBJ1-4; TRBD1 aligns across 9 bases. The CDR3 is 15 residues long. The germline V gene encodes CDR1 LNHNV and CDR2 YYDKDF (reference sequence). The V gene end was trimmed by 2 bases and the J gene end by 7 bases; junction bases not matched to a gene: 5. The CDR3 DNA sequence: TGTGCCACCAGCAGATCACAGGGGGCGGGTGAAAAACTGTTTTTT. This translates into CATSRSQGAGEKLFF.

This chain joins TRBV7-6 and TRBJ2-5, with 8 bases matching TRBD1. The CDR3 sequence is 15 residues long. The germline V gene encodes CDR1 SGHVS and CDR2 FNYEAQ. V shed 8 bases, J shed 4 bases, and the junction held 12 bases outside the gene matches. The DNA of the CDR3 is TGTGCCAGCGAACGACTTCCAGGGGGCTTAGAGACCCAGTACTTC. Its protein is CASERLPGGLETQYF.

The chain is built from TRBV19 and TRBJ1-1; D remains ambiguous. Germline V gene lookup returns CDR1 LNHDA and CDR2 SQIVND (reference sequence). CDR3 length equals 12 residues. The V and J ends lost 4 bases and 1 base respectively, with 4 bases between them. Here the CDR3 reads CASSTWNTEAFF. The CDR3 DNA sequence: TGTGCCAGTAGTACTTGGAACACTGAAGCTTTCTTT.

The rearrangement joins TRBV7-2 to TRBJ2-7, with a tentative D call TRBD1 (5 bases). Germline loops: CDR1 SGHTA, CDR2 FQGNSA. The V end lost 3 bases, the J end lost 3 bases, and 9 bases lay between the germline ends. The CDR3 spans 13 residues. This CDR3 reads CASSFLGDYEQYF. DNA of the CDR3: TGTGCCAGCAGCTTCTTAGGGGACTACGAGCAGTACTTC.

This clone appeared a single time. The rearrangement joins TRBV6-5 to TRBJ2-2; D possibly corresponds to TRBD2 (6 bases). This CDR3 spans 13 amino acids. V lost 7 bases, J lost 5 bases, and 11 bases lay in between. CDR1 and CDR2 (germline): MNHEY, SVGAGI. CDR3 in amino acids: CASTPGLTGELFF. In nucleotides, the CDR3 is TGTGCCAGCACCCCCGGACTAACCGGGGAGCTGTTTTTT.

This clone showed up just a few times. The CDR3 spells CASSLPPSGGATDTQYF. The CDR3 DNA reads as TGTGCCAGCAGCTTACCACCTAGCGGGGGGGCCACAGATACGCAGTATTTT. The chain is built from TRBV11-2 and TRBJ2-3; 12 bases map to TRBD2. V lost 2 bases to trimming and J lost 2 bases; unmatched junction nucleotides: 5. The CDR3 has 17 residues. The V gene's germline CDR1 is SGHAT and CDR2 FQNNGV.

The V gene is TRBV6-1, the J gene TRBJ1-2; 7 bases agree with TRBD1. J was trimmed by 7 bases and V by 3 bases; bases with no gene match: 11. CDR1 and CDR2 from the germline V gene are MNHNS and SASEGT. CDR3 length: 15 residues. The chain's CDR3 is CASSETGRERSGYTF. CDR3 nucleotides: TGTGCCAGCAGTGAGACAGGGCGAGAGAGAAGTGGCTACACCTTC.

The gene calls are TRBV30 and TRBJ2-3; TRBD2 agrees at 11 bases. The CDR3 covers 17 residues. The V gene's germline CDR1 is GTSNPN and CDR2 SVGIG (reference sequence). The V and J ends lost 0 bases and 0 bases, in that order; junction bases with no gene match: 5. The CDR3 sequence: CAWSVGVAGGSTDTQYF. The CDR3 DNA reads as TGTGCCTGGAGTGTAGGGGTAGCGGGGGGGAGCACAGATACGCAGTATTTT. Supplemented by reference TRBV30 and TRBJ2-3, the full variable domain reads SQTIHQWPATLVQPVGSPLSLECTVEGTSNPNLYWYRQAAGRGLQLLFYSVGIGQISSEVPQNLSASRPQDRQFILSSKKLLLSDSGFYLCAWSVGVAGGSTDTQYFGPGTRLTVL.

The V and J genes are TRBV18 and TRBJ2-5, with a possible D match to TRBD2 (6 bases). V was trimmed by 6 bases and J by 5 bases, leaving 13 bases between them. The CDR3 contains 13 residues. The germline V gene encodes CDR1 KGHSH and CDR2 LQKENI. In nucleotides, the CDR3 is TGTGCCAGCTCCCTCTTAGGAGGGGAGACCCAGTACTTC. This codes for CASSLLGGETQYF.

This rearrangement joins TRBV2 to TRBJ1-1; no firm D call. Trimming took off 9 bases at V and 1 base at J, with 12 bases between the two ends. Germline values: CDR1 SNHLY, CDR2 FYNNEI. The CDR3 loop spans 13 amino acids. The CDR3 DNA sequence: TGTGCCAGTCGCGGGTCAGGGAACACTGAAGCTTTCTTT. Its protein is CASRGSGNTEAFF.

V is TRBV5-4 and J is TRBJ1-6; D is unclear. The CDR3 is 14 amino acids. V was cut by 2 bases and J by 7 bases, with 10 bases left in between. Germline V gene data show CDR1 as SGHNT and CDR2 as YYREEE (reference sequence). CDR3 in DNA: TGTGCCAGCAGCTTATCCGGGGAGAATTCACCCCTCCACTTT. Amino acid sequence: CASSLSGENSPLHF.

The CDR3 DNA follows: TGTGCCAGCAGCCCCCTGGGACAGCTTAATCAGCCCCAGCATTTT. The encoded protein is CASSPLGQLNQPQHF. The J gene is TRBJ1-5, the V gene TRBV7-3; TRBD1 aligns across 7 bases. CDR3 size: 15 residues. Trimming at V came to 5 bases and at J to 4 bases, leaving 8 bases not matched to a gene. The germline gives CDR1 SGHTA, CDR2 FQGTGA.

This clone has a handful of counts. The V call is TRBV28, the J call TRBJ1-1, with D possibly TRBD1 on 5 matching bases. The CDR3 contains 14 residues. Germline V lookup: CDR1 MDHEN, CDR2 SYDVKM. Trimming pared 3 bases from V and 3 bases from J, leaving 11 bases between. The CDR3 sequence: CASSLGQRDTEAFF. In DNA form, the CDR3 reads TGTGCCAGCAGTTTGGGGCAGCGGGACACTGAAGCTTTCTTT.

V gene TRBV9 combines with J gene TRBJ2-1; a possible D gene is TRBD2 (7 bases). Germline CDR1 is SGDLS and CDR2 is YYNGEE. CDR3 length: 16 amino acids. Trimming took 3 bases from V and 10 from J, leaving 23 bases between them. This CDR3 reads CASSGRNRGAVPEQFF. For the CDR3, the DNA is TGTGCCAGCAGCGGAAGGAACCGGGGGGCCGTCCCAGAGCAGTTCTTC.

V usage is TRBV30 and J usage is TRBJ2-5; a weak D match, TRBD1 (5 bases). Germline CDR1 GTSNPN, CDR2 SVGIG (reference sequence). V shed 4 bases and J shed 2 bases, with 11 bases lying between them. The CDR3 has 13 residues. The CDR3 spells CAWNLQGQETQYF. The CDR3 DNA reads TGTGCCTGGAATCTGCAGGGACAAGAGACCCAGTACTTC.

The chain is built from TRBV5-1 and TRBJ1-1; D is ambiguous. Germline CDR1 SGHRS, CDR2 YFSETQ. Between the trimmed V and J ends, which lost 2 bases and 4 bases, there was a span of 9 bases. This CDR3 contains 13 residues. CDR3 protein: CASSFSTGTEAFF. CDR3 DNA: TGCGCCAGCAGCTTTAGTACGGGCACTGAAGCTTTCTTT.

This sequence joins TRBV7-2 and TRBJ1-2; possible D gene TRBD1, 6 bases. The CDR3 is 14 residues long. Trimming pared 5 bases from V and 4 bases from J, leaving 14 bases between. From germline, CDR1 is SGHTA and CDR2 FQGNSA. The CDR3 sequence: CASSHPGVGYGYTF. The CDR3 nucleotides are TGTGCCAGCAGCCATCCAGGGGTTGGCTATGGCTACACCTTC.

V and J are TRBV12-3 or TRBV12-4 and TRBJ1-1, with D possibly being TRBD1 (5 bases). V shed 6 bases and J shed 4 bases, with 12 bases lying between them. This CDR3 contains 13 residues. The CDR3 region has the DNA TGTGCCAGCAGACGAGGAGGGGCCACTGAAGCTTTCTTT. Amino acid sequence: CASRRGGATEAFF.

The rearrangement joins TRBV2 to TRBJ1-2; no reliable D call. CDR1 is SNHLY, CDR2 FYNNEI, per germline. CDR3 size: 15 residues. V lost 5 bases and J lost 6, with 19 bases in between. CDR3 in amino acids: CASSHGYGSHDGYTF. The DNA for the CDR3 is TGTGCCAGCAGTCATGGCTACGGGTCCCACGATGGCTACACCTTC.

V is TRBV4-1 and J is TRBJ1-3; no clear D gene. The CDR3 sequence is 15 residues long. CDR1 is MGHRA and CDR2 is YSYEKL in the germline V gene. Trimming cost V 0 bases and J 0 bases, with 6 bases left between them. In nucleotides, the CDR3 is TGCGCCAGCAGCCAAGACGGCGGCTCTGGAAACACCATATATTTT. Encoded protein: CASSQDGGSGNTIYF.

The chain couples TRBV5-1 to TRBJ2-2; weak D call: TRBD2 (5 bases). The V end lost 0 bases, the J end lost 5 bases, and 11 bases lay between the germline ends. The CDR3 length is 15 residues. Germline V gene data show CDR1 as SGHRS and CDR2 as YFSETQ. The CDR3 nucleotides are TGCGCCAGCAGCTTGGCCGGGGTCGGGACCGGGGAGCTGTTTTTT. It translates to CASSLAGVGTGELFF.

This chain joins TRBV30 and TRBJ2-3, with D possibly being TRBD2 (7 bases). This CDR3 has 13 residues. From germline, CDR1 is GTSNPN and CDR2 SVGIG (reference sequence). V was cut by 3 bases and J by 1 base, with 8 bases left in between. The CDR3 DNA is TGTGCCTGGAGCGGGGGGCGCACAGATACGCAGTATTTT. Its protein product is CAWSGGRTDTQYF.

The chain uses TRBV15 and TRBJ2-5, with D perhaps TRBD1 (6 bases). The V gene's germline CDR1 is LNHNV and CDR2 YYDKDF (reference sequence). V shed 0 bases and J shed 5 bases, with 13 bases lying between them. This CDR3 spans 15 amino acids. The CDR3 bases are TGTGCCACCAGCAGAGACTCAGGGGTGAGCGAGACCCAGTACTTC. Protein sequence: CATSRDSGVSETQYF.

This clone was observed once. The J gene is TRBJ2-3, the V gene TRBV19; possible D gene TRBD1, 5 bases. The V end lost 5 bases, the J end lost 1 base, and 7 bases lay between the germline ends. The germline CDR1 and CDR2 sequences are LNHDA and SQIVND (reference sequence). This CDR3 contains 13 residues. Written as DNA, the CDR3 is TGTGCCAGTAGTCTCAGGGGCACAGATACGCAGTATTTT. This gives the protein CASSLRGTDTQYF. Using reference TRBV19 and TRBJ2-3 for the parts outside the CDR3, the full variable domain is DGGITQSPKYLFRKEGQNVTLSCEQNLNHDAMYWYRQDPGQGLRLIYYSQIVNDFQKGDIAEGYSVSREKKESFPLTVTSAQKNPTAFYLCASSLRGTDTQYFGPGTRLTVL.

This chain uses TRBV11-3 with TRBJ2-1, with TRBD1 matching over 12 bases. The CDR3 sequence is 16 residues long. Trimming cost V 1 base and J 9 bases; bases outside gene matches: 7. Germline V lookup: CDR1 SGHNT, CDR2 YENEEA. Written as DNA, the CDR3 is TGTGCCAGCAGCTTAGGCCTCGGGACAGGGGGCGGTGAGCAGTTCTTC. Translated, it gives CASSLGLGTGGGEQFF.

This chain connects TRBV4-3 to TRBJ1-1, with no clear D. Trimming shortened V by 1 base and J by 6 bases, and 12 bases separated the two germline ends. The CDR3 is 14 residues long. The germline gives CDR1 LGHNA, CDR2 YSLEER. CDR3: CASSQGGGWAEAFF. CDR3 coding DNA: TGCGCCAGCAGCCAAGGGGGAGGGTGGGCTGAAGCTTTCTTT.

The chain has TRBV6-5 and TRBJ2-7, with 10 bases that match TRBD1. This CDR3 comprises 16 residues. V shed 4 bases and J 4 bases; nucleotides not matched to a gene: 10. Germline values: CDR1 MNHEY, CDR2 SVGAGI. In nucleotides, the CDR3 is TGTGCCAGCAGTTCCACCGGGACAGGGGTAAAGTACGAGCAGTACTTC. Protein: CASSSTGTGVKYEQYF.

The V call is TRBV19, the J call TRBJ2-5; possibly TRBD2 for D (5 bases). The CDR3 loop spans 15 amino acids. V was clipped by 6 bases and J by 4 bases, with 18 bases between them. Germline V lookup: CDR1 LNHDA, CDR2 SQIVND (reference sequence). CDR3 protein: CASRDRGAAAETQYF. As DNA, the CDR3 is TGTGCCAGTAGGGATCGTGGAGCAGCGGCAGAGACCCAGTACTTC.

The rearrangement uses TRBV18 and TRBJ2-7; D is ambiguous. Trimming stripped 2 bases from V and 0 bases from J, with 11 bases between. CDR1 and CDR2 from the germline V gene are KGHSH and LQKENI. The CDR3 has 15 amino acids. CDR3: CASSPSFPSSYEQYF. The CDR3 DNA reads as TGTGCCAGCTCACCATCTTTCCCCAGCTCCTACGAGCAGTACTTC. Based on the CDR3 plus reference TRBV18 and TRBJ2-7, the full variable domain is NAGVMQNPRHLVRRRGQEARLRCSPMKGHSHVYWYRQLPEEGLKFMVYLQKENIIDESGMPKERFSAEFPKEGPSILRIQQVVRGDSAAYFCASSPSFPSSYEQYFGPGTRLTVT.

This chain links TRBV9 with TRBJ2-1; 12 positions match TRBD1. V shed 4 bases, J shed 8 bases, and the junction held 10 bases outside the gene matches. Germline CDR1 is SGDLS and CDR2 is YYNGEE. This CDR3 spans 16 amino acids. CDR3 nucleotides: TGTGCCAGCAGCTTCAAAGGGGACAGGGGGCACGATGAGCAGTTCTTC. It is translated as CASSFKGDRGHDEQFF.